The clone carrying this T cell receptor (beta chain) was observed a handful of times. Its target is not known. V was cut by 7 bases and J by 8 bases, with 14 bases left in between. The CDR3 is made up of 12 amino acids. CDR1 MNHNS and CDR2 SASEGT come from the germline V gene. This entry is derived from a study of cytomegalovirus exposure and HLA in healthy donors. PCR involved 60 Vbeta and 13 Jbeta primers. Method: immunoSEQ multiplex PCR; TCRdb's copy keeps in-frame clones and lacks some. The data show about 130,000 clones, roughly four fifths seen once. Study conclusions and caveats: Researchers reported in a later analysis that a missense DCLRE1C variant was tied to TCR beta V- and J-gene trimming. Cytomegalovirus association was assigned to about 150 TCR beta chains.

This receptor was identified in a woman in her thirties or forties in good health and CMV-seropositive. This chain links TRBV6-1 with TRBJ1-1; D unclear. Sequenced: PBMCs. CDR3 sequence: CASTILAREAFF. As DNA, the CDR3 is TGTGCCAGCACCATCCTTGCCCGGGAAGCTTTCTTT.